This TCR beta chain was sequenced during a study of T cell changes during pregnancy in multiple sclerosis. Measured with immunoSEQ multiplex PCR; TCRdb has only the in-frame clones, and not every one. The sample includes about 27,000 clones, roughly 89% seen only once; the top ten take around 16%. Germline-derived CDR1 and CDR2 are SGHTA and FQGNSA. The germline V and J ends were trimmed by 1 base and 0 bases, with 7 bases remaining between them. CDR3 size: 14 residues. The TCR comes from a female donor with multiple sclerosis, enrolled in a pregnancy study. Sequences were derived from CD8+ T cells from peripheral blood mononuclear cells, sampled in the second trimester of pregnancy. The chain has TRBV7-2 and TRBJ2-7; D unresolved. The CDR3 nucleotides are TGTGCCAGCAGCTTAGATCCGGGCTCCTACGAGCAGTACTTC. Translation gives CASSLDPGSYEQYF.